The 15 T cell receptor beta chains reported below all come from one sample, sequenced in a study of T cell repertoires in cytomegalovirus infection. MiXCR, applied by TCRdb to the reads, yields one record per CDR3 protein. The data contain 300,000 to 400,000 distinct CDR3 sequences, around 25% of them singletons. These receptors' targets are unknown. The sample here was cultured PBMCs, taken from culture after CMV antigen stimulation. The receptors come from a human donor in good health (CMV status not recorded). Some clones in this sample may be carry-over from other donors' samples.

The V and J genes are TRBV7-6 and TRBJ1-1, with D unclear. The CDR3 totals 14 residues. V dropped 5 bases and J dropped 0 bases, with 10 bases sitting between them. Germline V gene lookup returns CDR1 SGHVS and CDR2 FNYEAQ. CDR3 residues: CASSPYSMNTEAFF. The CDR3 DNA is TGTGCCAGCAGCCCGTATTCCATGAACACTGAAGCTTTCTTT.

The J gene is TRBJ2-6, the V gene TRBV7-3; D remains unclear. The CDR3 has 16 residues. V lost 2 bases to trimming and J lost 1 base, with 9 bases between them. Germline V gene data show CDR1 as SGHTA and CDR2 as FQGTGA. The CDR3 coding sequence is TGTGCCAGCAGCTTAGTGCTCCGATCTGGGGCCAACGTCCTGACTTTC. Amino acid sequence: CASSLVLRSGANVLTF.

The chain combines TRBV28 with TRBJ1-2; D is ambiguous. Per the germline V gene, CDR1 is MDHEN and CDR2 is SYDVKM. The CDR3 sequence is 12 residues long. V lost 6 bases, J lost 0 bases, and 5 bases lay in between. CDR3 DNA: TGTGCCAGCAGAACAGCTAACTATGGCTACACCTTC. Residues: CASRTANYGYTF.

This clonotype was picked up many times. The rearrangement joins TRBV7-8 to TRBJ2-7, with 7 bases identical to TRBD2. The V gene end was trimmed by 4 bases and the J gene end by 2 bases; junction bases not matched to a gene: 5. Per the germline V gene, CDR1 is SGHVS and CDR2 is FQNEAQ. CDR3 length equals 14 residues. CDR3 nucleotides: TGTGCCAGCAGCTCTAGCGGACTAACCTACGAGCAGTACTTC. Its protein is CASSSSGLTYEQYF.

This clonotype was detected only a few times. CDR3 nucleotides: TGTGCCAGCAGCCAAGATTGGTTAGCGGGAGGGCGAAGAGATACGCAGTATTTT. Translating gives CASSQDWLAGGRRDTQYF. The gene calls are TRBV3-1 and TRBJ2-3, with 11 bases lining up with TRBD2. The CDR3 spans 18 residues. Trimming at V came to 0 bases and at J to 5 bases, leaving 10 bases not matched to a gene. Germline CDR1 and CDR2: LGHDT and YNNKEL (reference sequence).

V is TRBV6-6 and J is TRBJ2-7; 7 bases align to TRBD1. V was pared by 7 bases and J by 2 bases, with 8 bases of the junction left unmatched. The germline V gene encodes CDR1 MNHNY and CDR2 SVGAGI (reference sequence). The CDR3 contains 14 residues. CDR3 in amino acids: CASKSTGWPYEQYF. The CDR3 DNA reads TGTGCCAGCAAGTCGACAGGGTGGCCCTACGAGCAGTACTTC.

This clonotype has just a few counts. This sequence joins TRBV7-2 and TRBJ1-2; 8 nucleotides match TRBD1. Trimming at V came to 4 bases and at J to 3 bases, leaving 13 bases not matched to a gene. Germline V gene data show CDR1 as SGHTA and CDR2 as FQGNSA. The CDR3 consists of 17 residues. The CDR3 sequence: CASSSRGGQGAYYGYTF. Written as DNA, the CDR3 is TGTGCCAGCAGCTCTAGGGGGGGGCAGGGGGCGTACTATGGCTACACCTTC.

This clonotype came up a few times. The chain employs TRBV7-2 and TRBJ2-1; the D is unclear. Between the trimmed V and J ends, which lost 6 bases and 4 bases, there was a span of 10 bases. Germline V gene sequence: CDR1 SGHTA, CDR2 FQGNSA. The CDR3 loop spans 13 amino acids. In DNA form, the CDR3 reads TGTGCCAGCAGGGGGTTGGGGTACAATGAGCAGTTCTTC. This translates into CASRGLGYNEQFF.

This clonotype showed up many times. The V call is TRBV7-2, the J call TRBJ1-1; D not resolved. Germline lookup yields CDR1 SGHTA and CDR2 FQGNSA. The CDR3 contains 13 residues. With 4 bases removed from V and 5 bases from J, the gap between germline ends came to 11 bases. The CDR3 sequence is CASSSWAGTEAFF. The CDR3 DNA sequence: TGTGCCAGCAGCTCCTGGGCGGGAACTGAAGCTTTCTTT.

The chain joins TRBV9 to TRBJ1-1; no reliable D call. The germline V gene encodes CDR1 SGDLS and CDR2 YYNGEE. Trimming removed 0 bases from V and 1 base from J, with 16 bases in between. The CDR3 loop spans 17 amino acids. The chain's CDR3 is CASSVALYTERNTEAFF. The CDR3 nucleotides read TGTGCCAGCAGCGTAGCTCTTTATACAGAGAGGAACACTGAAGCTTTCTTT.

This rearrangement joins TRBV2 to TRBJ1-5; D remains unclear. Germline V CDR1 and CDR2: SNHLY, FYNNEI. Trimming took 1 base from V and 4 from J, leaving 11 bases between them. The CDR3 is 15 amino acids. Here the CDR3 DNA reads TGTGCCAGCAGTGAAGATTACCCTGGGAATCAGCCCCAGCATTTT. It yields the protein CASSEDYPGNQPQHF.

At least ten counts were recorded for this clonotype. It is unclear where the CDR3 begins or ends on the DNA, so no DNA is shown, and the CDR3 is as TCRdb lists it. The chain links TRBV7-5 to TRBJ1-5; TRBD1 is taken as the D call from the table, unchecked against the DNA. TRBV7-5 is labeled a pseudogene. The CDR3 sequence runs 19 residues, both termini included. CDR3 residues: CISVPEAYHDRGVCQPQHF.

This clonotype was seen a handful of times. V and J are TRBV7-3 and TRBJ2-1; 11 bases fit TRBD2. With 4 bases clipped from V and 8 bases from J, the junction kept 7 bases outside the gene matches. The CDR3 runs to 15 residues. Looked up from germline, CDR1 is SGHTA and CDR2 is FQGTGA. CDR3 in DNA: TGTGCCAGCAGCTCCGGACTAGCGGGTGGGGATGAGCAGTTCTTC. Amino acids: CASSSGLAGGDEQFF.

This clonotype appeared many times. The CDR3 region is CASSSQGRTEAFF. DNA of the CDR3: TGTGCCAGCAGCTCCCAAGGCCGGACTGAAGCTTTCTTT. V usage is TRBV11-2 and J usage is TRBJ1-1; D unresolved. Germline V CDR1 and CDR2: SGHAT, FQNNGV. V was cut by 4 bases and J by 5 bases, with 11 bases left in between. The length of the CDR3 is 13 residues.

V usage is TRBV5-6 and J usage is TRBJ2-7, with 9 bases that match TRBD1. This CDR3 is 15 amino acids long. Germline V gene sequence: CDR1 SGHDT, CDR2 YYEEEE. Trimming removed 3 bases from V and 4 bases from J; junction bases left unmatched: 8. This CDR3 is CASSWGTGREYEQYF. CDR3 DNA: TGTGCCAGCAGCTGGGGGACAGGGAGGGAGTACGAGCAGTACTTC.